This T cell receptor beta chain is drawn from a study of vaccination and CD4 T cells after COVID-19. Concerning this clonotype itself: The antigen remains unidentified.

CD4+ T cells that had been cultured provided DNA sequenced with the Oncomine TCR Beta short-read assay. TCRdb independently ran MiXCR on the PCR reads; one entry per CDR3 protein. The sample contains fewer than 20,000 distinct CDR3 sequences, approximately 50% of which appear only once. The treatment denotes: roughly 10-day PBMC culture with coronavirus spike peptide pools or control peptides (ViraFEST assay). Germline CDR1 and CDR2: DFQATT and SNEGSKA (reference sequence). V lost 4 bases, J lost 4 bases, and 14 bases lay in between. This CDR3 is 14 amino acids long. This TCR derives from a human donor with COVID-19. V and J are TRBV20-1 and TRBJ2-4; D is unresolved. The sample was cultured CD4+ T cells from blood, taken after SARS-CoV-2 vaccination. DNA for the CDR3: TGCAGTGCTATGGGCCACCTGGCGAAAAACATTCAGTACTTC. Its translation: CSAMGHLAKNIQYF.